These T cell receptor beta chains were read from a single sample in a study of T cells after yellow fever vaccination. MiXCR, applied by TCRdb to the 5' RACE reads, yields one record per CDR3 protein. The repertoire holds 450,000 to 550,000 distinct CDR3 sequences, with less than 25% as singletons. The sample was PBMCs, taken approximately 20 days after the first yellow fever vaccination. These receptors were taken from a man aged 18 to 30 who received the YFV17D yellow fever vaccine. Each CDR3 is given with its conserved first and last residue. D genes are given only for firm matches. Expanded clones are given a class, and other clones once, few, many or no size at all.

TRBJ2-3 NA TRBV25-1 NA TGTGCCAGCATAAGGGGGTCCACAGATACGCAGTATTTT CASIRGSTDTQYF
TRBJ1-6 NA TRBV30 NA TGTGCCTGGAGTGTTAAGTATAATTCACCCCTCCACTTT CAWSVKYNSPLHF
TRBJ2-1 TRBD2 TRBV5-1 NA TGCGCCAGCAGCTTGCTAGGCGGGGGGCCCCTCTCCTACAATGAGCAGTTCTTC CASSLLGGGPLSYNEQFF
TRBJ2-6 NA TRBV4-3 NA TGCGCCAGCAGCCAAGAAGACACCATTCGCTCTGGGGCCAACGTCCTGACTTTC CASSQEDTIRSGANVLTF
TRBJ2-5 TRBD2 TRBV7-2 NA TGTGCCAGCAATGGGGGAGCGGGCGGGGGGCCCCAAGAGACCCAGTACTTC CASNGGAGGGPQETQYF
TRBJ2-7 NA TRBV29-1 NA TGCAGCGTTCGGGACACAGCCTACGAGCAGTACTTC CSVRDTAYEQYF
TRBJ1-2 NA TRBV28 NA TGTGCCAGCAGTTTTGACGCCGGGGTGCGGGGCTACACCTTC CASSFDAGVRGYTF
TRBJ2-1 TRBD2 TRBV6-2/TRBV6-3 few TGTGCCAGCACGGACGGGAGGTACAATGAGCAGTTCTTC CASTDGRYNEQFF
TRBJ2-5 TRBD2 TRBV12-3/TRBV12-4 NA TGTGCCAGCAGTTTACGCGTACTAGCGGGGGGGTACCAAGAGACCCAGTACTTC CASSLRVLAGGYQETQYF
TRBJ2-1 NA TRBV25-1 few TGTGCCAGCAGTGACAACCGGTATGAGCAGTTCTTC CASSDNRYEQFF
TRBJ2-1 TRBD2 TRBV2 few TGTGCCAGCCAATGGGCGGGGGGGATGAATGAGCAGTTCTTC CASQWAGGMNEQFF
TRBJ1-3 NA TRBV20-1 few TGCAGTGCTAGAGGGGTAGAAAGGGCCGGAAACACCATATATTTT CSARGVERAGNTIYF
TRBJ1-2 TRBD1 TRBV24-1 NA TGTGCCACCAGTGATGGGACAGGGGGCAACTATGGCTACACCTTC CATSDGTGGNYGYTF
TRBJ1-2 NA TRBV18 NA TGTGCCAGCTCCCGAGGGGAAGCTGGCTATGGCTACACCTTC CASSRGEAGYGYTF
TRBJ2-7 TRBD2 TRBV5-5 few TGTGCCAGCAGCGCCCTACTAGCGGGGGCCTACGAGCAGTACTTC CASSALLAGAYEQYF
TRBJ2-2 TRBD1 TRBV7-6 NA TGTGCCAGCAGCTTTGGTCGTGGGACAGGGAACACCGGGGAGCTGTTTTTT CASSFGRGTGNTGELFF
TRBJ2-5 TRBD2 TRBV29-1 few TGCAGCGTTGCCCAGGGCGGGGGGGAGACCCAGTACTTC CSVAQGGGETQYF